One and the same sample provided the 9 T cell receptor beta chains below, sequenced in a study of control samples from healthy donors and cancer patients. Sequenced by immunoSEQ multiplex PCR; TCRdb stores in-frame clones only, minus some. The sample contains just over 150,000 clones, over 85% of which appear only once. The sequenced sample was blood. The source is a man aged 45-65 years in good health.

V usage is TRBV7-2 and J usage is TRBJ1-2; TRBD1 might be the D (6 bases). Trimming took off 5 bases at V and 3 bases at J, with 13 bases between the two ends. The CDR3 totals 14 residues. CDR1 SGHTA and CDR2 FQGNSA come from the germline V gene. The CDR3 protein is CASSPKRTDYGYTF. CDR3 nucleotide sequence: TGTGCCAGCAGCCCAAAGCGGACAGACTATGGCTACACCTTC.

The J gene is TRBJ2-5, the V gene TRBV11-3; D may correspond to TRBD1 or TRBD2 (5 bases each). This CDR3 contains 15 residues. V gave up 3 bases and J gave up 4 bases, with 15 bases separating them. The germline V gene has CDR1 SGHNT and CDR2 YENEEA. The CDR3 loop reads CASSFSFGDRETQYF. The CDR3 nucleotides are TGTGCCAGCAGCTTTAGTTTCGGGGACCGAGAGACCCAGTACTTC.

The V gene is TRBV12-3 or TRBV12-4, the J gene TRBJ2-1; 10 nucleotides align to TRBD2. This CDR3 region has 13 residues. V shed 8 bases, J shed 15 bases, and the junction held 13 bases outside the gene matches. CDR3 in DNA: TGTGCCAGCTCGCCGGATAGCGGGAGGCAAGGGTTCTTC. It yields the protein CASSPDSGRQGFF.

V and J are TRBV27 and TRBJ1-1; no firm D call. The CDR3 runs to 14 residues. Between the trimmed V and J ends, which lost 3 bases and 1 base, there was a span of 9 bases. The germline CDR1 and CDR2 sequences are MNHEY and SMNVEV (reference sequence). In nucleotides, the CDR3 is TGTGCCAGCAGTTTTTTGTCCCCGAACACTGAAGCTTTCTTT. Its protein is CASSFLSPNTEAFF.

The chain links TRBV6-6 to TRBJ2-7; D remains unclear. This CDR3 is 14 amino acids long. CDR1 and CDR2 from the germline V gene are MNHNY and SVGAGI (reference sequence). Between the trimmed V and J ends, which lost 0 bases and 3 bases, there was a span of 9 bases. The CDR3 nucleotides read TGTGCCAGCAGTTACTCAGGCAATAGCTACGAGCAGTACTTC. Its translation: CASSYSGNSYEQYF.

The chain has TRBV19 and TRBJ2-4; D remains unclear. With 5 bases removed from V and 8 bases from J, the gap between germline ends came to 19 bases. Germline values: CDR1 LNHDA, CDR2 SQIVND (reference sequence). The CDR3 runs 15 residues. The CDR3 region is CASSPLAEPGHIQYF. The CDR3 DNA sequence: TGTGCCAGTAGTCCCCTCGCGGAGCCCGGCCACATTCAGTACTTC.

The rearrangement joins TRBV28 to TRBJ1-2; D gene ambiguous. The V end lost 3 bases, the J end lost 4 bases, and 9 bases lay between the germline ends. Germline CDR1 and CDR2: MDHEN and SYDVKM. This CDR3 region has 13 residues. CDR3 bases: TGTGCCAGCAGTTTCAGGCAGCTCTATGGCTACACCTTC. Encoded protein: CASSFRQLYGYTF.

CDR3 protein: CASSQKHSGQPQHF. CDR3 coding DNA: TGTGCCAGCAGCCAAAAGCACTCGGGGCAGCCCCAGCATTTT. V usage is TRBV14 and J usage is TRBJ1-5; D unresolved. The CDR3 totals 14 residues. The germline gives CDR1 SGHDN, CDR2 FVKESK. V lost 2 bases and J 7 bases, leaving 12 bases between the germline ends.

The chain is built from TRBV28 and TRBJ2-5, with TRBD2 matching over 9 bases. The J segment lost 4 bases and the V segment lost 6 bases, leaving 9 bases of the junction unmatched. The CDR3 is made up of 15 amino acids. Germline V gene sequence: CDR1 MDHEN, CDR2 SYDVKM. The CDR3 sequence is CASSPPTSGRETQYF. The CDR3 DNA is TGTGCCAGCAGCCCCCCGACTAGCGGAAGAGAGACCCAGTACTTC.